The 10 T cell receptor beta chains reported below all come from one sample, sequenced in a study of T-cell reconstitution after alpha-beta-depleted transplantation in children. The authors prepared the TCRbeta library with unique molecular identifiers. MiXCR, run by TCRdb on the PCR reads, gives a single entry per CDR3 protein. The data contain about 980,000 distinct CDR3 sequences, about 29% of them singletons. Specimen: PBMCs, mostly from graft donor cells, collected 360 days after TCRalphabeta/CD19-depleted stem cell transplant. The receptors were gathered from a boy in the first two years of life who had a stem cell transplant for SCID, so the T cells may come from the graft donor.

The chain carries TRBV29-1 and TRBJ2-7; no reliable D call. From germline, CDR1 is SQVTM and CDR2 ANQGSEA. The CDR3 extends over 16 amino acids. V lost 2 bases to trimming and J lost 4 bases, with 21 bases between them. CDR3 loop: CSVEYPRTSTQYEQYF. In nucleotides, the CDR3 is TGCAGCGTTGAATACCCCCGAACGAGTACGCAGTACGAGCAGTACTTC.

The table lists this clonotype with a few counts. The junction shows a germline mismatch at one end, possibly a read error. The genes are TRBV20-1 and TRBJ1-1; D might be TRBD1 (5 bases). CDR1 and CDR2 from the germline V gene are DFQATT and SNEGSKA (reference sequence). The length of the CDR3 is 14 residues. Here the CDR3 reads CSATRMAGNPEAFF. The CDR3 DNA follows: TGCAGTGCCACAAGGATGGCAGGGAACCCTGAAGCTTTCTTT.

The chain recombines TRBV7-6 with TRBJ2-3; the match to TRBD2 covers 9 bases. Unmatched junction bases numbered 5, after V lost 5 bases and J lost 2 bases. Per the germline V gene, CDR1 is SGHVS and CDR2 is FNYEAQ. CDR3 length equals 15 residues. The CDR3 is CASSPERGDTDTQYF. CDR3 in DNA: TGTGCCAGCAGCCCGGAGCGGGGGGACACAGATACGCAGTATTTT.

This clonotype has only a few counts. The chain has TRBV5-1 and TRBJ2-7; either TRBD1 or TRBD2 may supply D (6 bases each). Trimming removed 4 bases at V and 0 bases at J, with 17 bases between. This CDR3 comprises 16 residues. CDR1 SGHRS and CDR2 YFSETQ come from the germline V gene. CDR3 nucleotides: TGCGCCAGCAGCCAGGGGACTCCTAGCCCCTCCTACGAGCAGTACTTC. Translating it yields CASSQGTPSPSYEQYF.

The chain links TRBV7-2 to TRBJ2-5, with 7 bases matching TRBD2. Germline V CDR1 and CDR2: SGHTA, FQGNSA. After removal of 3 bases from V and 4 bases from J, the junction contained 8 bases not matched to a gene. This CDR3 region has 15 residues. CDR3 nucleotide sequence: TGTGCCAGCAGCTTTAGACTAGCCCGTGGAGAGACCCAGTACTTC. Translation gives CASSFRLARGETQYF. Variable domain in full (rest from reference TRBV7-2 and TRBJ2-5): GAGVSQSPSNKVTEKGKDVELRCDPISGHTALYWYRQSLGQGLEFLIYFQGNSAPDKSGLPSDRFSAERTGGSVSTLTIQRTQQEDSAVYLCASSFRLARGETQYFGPGTRLLVL.

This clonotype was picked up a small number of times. The CDR3 DNA reads as TGTGCCAGCAGCTCGACAGGGGGAGGGATGAATGAGCAGTTCTTC. This encodes CASSSTGGGMNEQFF. The chain links TRBV7-8 to TRBJ2-1; TRBD1 matches 9 bases. This CDR3 is built from 15 residues. V lost 4 bases to trimming and J lost 7 bases; unmatched junction nucleotides: 8. Germline loops: CDR1 SGHVS, CDR2 FQNEAQ.

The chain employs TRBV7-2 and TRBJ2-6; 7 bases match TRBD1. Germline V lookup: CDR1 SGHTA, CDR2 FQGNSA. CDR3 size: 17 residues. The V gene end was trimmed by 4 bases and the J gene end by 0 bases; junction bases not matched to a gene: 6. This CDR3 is CASSSKGTASGANVLTF. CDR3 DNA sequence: TGTGCCAGCAGCTCAAAAGGGACAGCCTCTGGGGCCAACGTCCTGACTTTC.

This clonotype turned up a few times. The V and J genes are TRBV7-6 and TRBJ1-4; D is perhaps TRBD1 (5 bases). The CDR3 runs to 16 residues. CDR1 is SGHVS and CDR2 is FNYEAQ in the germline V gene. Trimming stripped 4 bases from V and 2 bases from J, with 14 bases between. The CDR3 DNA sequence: TGTGCCAGCAGCTCGGGTTCCGGGGGGACTAATGAAAAACTGTTTTTT. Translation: CASSSGSGGTNEKLFF.

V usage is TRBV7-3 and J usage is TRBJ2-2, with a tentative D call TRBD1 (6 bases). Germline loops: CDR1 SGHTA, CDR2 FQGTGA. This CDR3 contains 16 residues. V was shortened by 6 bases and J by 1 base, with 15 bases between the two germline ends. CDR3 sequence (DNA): TGTGCCAGCAGTTACAGGGTGGGGCGGAACACCGGGGAGCTGTTTTTT. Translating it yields CASSYRVGRNTGELFF.

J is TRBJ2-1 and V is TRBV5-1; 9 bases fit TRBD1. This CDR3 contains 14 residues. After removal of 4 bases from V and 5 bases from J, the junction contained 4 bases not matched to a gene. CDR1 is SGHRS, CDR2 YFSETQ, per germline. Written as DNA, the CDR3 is TGCGCCAGCAGCAAGGGACAGGGCCACAATGAGCAGTTCTTC. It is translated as CASSKGQGHNEQFF.